This T cell receptor (beta chain) comes out of a study of blood T cell repertoires in COVID-19. Whole-study context: PBMCs, B-cell-depleted T cells, or T cells provided the cDNA or gDNA that made up the material.

Assay: immunoSEQ multiplex PCR; the TCRdb copy retains only in-frame clones and omits some. The sample includes 200,000 or so clones, 80% to 90% seen only once; the top ten take about 2%. Germline values: CDR1 LNHDA, CDR2 SQIVND (reference sequence). V was trimmed by 3 bases and J by 4 bases, leaving 16 bases between them. The CDR3 spans 16 residues. V gene TRBV19 combines with J gene TRBJ2-1, with D possibly matching TRBD2 (6 bases). Sequencing was done on a sample of peripheral blood. The receptor was isolated from a man aged 35 to 55 who had recovered from COVID-19. CDR3 DNA sequence: TGTGCCAGTAGTATTTATTCGGGGGAAACATACAATGAGCAGTTCTTC. Its protein is CASSIYSGETYNEQFF.